This T cell receptor (beta chain) was profiled in a study of blood T cell repertoires in COVID-19. On the study more broadly: In each case, the material was cDNA or gDNA derived from T cells, B-cell-depleted T cells, or PBMCs.

Germline lookup yields CDR1 SGHRS and CDR2 YFSETQ. The CDR3 contains 15 residues. Unmatched junction bases numbered 11, after V lost 5 bases and J lost 8 bases. Participant reports of clinical history set cohort assignment. This clone was picked up one time. Assay: immunoSEQ multiplex PCR; the TCRdb copy retains only in-frame clones and omits some. The table includes over 200,000 clones, 70% to 90% detected once. This receptor was taken from a woman aged 50 to 65 who had recovered from COVID-19. The genes are TRBV5-1 and TRBJ1-2; 11 bases line up with TRBD1. Sequencing input: PBMCs or T cells enriched from blood (not recorded which). This chain's CDR3 is CASRARTGGARGYTF. As DNA, the CDR3 is TGCGCCAGCAGGGCGAGGACAGGGGGCGCAAGGGGCTACACCTTC.